Listed below are T cell receptor beta chains from one sample, sequenced in a study of CD8+ T cells in alopecia areata. Libraries were prepared by immunoSEQ multiplex PCR; TCRdb keeps only in-frame clonotypes and omits some of them. Of under 95,000 clones detected, 70% to 85% appear once; the ten largest clones hold around a sixth. Sequencing used CD8+ T cells sorted from blood, obtained at approximately week 42, from a patient treated with tofacitinib. Source of these receptors: a human donor with alopecia areata. Each CDR3 is given with its conserved first and last residue. Fields, in order: CDR3 protein, CDR3 DNA, V gene, D gene, clone size, J gene, CDR3 length. The D gene is left open where the match is weak. Clone sizes are given selectively: once, few, many, or a class where the clone is expanded.

CASSGSGTGKVVGFYEQYF | TGTGCCAGCAGTGGCTCCGGGACAGGGAAGGTAGTGGGGTTCTACGAGCAGTACTTC | TRBV2 | TRBD1 | NA | TRBJ2-7 | 19
CAWGNYNEQFF | TGTGCCTGGGGGAACTACAATGAGCAGTTCTTC | TRBV30 | NA | NA | TRBJ2-1 | 11
CSVVTQGTDTQYF | TGCAGCGTTGTCACCCAGGGCACAGATACGCAGTATTTT | TRBV29-1 | NA | NA | TRBJ2-3 | 13
CSVFTSYEQYF | TGCAGCGTTTTTACGTCCTACGAGCAGTACTTC | TRBV29-1 | NA | NA | TRBJ2-7 | 11
CASSQAQGDKNIQYF | TGCGCCAGCAGCCAAGCACAGGGGGACAAAAACATTCAGTACTTC | TRBV4-1 | TRBD1 | NA | TRBJ2-4 | 15
CASSLGLGDSYEQYF | TGTGCCAGCAGTCTCGGACTCGGGGACTCCTACGAGCAGTACTTC | TRBV27 | NA | NA | TRBJ2-7 | 15
CASSFGTGANVLTF | TGTGCCAGCAGCTTCGGTACTGGGGCCAACGTCCTGACTTTC | TRBV5-6 | NA | few | TRBJ2-6 | 14
CASSSERASHQPQHF | TGTGCCAGCAGCTCCGAAAGGGCATCTCATCAGCCCCAGCATTTT | TRBV7-2 | NA | few | TRBJ1-5 | 15
CAWIHRAGAEAFF | TGTGCCTGGATTCACCGGGCCGGTGCTGAAGCTTTCTTT | TRBV30 | NA | NA | TRBJ1-1 | 13
CAWSVGWTTGELFF | TGTGCCTGGAGTGTAGGTTGGACCACCGGGGAGCTGTTTTTT | TRBV30 | NA | NA | TRBJ2-2 | 14
CASSQDRHEQYF | TGCGCCAGCAGCCAAGATCGGCACGAGCAGTACTTC | TRBV4-3 | NA | few | TRBJ2-7 | 12
CASSQEGNRNYGYTF | TGTGCCAGCAGCCAAGAGGGGAACAGAAACTATGGCTACACCTTC | TRBV4-2 | NA | NA | TRBJ1-2 | 15
CASSPDNGEAFF | TGTGCCAGCAGCCCCGATAACGGTGAAGCTTTCTTT | TRBV7-3 | NA | NA | TRBJ1-1 | 12
CASSVQGAVQETQYF | TGTGCCAGCAGCGTCCAGGGGGCTGTGCAAGAGACCCAGTACTTC | TRBV9 | TRBD1 | few | TRBJ2-5 | 15
CASSSADRPDFF | TGTGCCAGCAGTAGCGCGGACAGACCCGATTTCTTC | TRBV2 | NA | NA | TRBJ2-1 | 12
CASQGGDTYGYTF | TGTGCCAGCCAAGGAGGGGATACCTATGGCTACACCTTC | TRBV7-2 | NA | NA | TRBJ1-2 | 13